The clone carrying this TCR beta chain was observed a few times. Its antigen is not known. PCR was performed using 60 Vbeta and 13 Jbeta primers. The data were produced by immunoSEQ multiplex PCR, yet TCRdb's version contains in-frame clones alone and is incomplete. The data show 150,000 to 200,000 clones, with around 84% seen just once and 8.5% held by the top ten. This CDR3 region has 16 residues. Trimming took 3 bases from V and 5 from J; bases not matched to a gene: 5. The germline V gene has CDR1 ENHRY and CDR2 SYGVKD. This sample is part of a study of cytomegalovirus exposure and HLA in healthy donors. For the study at large: Under 90% of 300 to 450 genotyped donors fell in the Caucasian-associated ancestry cluster.

Study results and limitations: The authors reported that TCR beta sequences could predict HLA-A and HLA-B alleles. These predictions were accurate for most subjects in the first cohort. Data from an earlier analysis indicated that most TCR beta V segments were productive either about 87% or about 30% of the time.

The TCR was taken from a male donor in good health and CMV-seropositive. The sample was PBMCs. The chain has TRBV10-3 and TRBJ2-5; 14 positions match TRBD2. The CDR3 reads CAISDRGLAGGETQYF. The CDR3 DNA is TGTGCCATCAGTGACAGAGGACTAGCGGGAGGTGAGACCCAGTACTTC.